Listed here are 23 T cell receptor beta chains from one sample, sequenced in a study of blood T cell repertoires in COVID-19. Repertoires were generated with immunoSEQ multiplex PCR, while TCRdb's copy carries only in-frame clones and drops some. In the table there are fewer than 350,000 clones, roughly 90% of which are singletons. The sample comprised PBMCs or T cells enriched from blood (not recorded which). The receptors stem from a man aged 55 to 70 who had recovered from COVID-19.

The rearrangement uses TRBV28 and TRBJ2-3; 12 bases line up with TRBD2. The junction had 5 bases not matched to a gene; V was cut back by 5 bases and J by 2 bases. From germline, CDR1 is MDHEN and CDR2 SYDVKM. The CDR3 totals 16 residues. CDR3 nucleotides: TGTGCCAGCAGTCTCGGACTAGCGGGACACACAGATACGCAGTATTTT. Protein sequence: CASSLGLAGHTDTQYF. The complete variable domain, with remaining parts taken from reference TRBV28 and TRBJ2-3, reads DVKVTQSSRYLVKRTGEKVFLECVQDMDHENMFWYRQDPGLGLRLIYFSYDVKMKEKGDIPEGYSVSREKKERFSLILESASTNQTSMYLCASSLGLAGHTDTQYFGPGTRLTVL.

This rearrangement joins TRBV4-1 to TRBJ1-3; no clear D gene. The V end lost 0 bases, the J end lost 0 bases, and 9 bases lay between the germline ends. CDR3 length: 16 amino acids. CDR1 and CDR2 (germline): MGHRA, YSYEKL. The CDR3 here is CASSQDQVGSGNTIYF. The CDR3, as DNA: TGCGCCAGCAGCCAAGATCAGGTCGGCTCTGGAAACACCATATATTTT.

The chain combines TRBV30 with TRBJ2-5; D not resolved. The length of the CDR3 is 15 residues. Germline CDR1 is GTSNPN and CDR2 is SVGIG (reference sequence). Trimming took off 4 bases at V and 5 bases at J, with 20 bases between the two ends. The CDR3 loop is CAWTDQIDNSETQYF. The DNA for the CDR3 is TGTGCCTGGACAGATCAAATTGACAACTCGGAGACCCAGTACTTC.

The chain couples TRBV7-3 to TRBJ2-5; possible D gene TRBD2, 8 bases. V was cut by 6 bases and J by 1 base, with 18 bases left in between. The CDR3 is 16 amino acids. Germline CDR1 is SGHTA and CDR2 is FQGTGA. The CDR3 DNA is TGTGCCAGCAGTAGGGGGCAACTAGCGGTCCAAGAGACCCAGTACTTC. Protein: CASSRGQLAVQETQYF.

The chain carries TRBV5-1 and TRBJ1-5; the match to TRBD1 covers 7 bases. V lost 4 bases and J lost 0; bases outside the gene matches: 4. Germline CDR1 SGHRS, CDR2 YFSETQ. CDR3 length: 15 amino acids. The DNA of the CDR3 is TGCGCCAGCAGCGTGACAGGGAATAGCAATCAGCCCCAGCATTTT. Translation gives CASSVTGNSNQPQHF.

This chain joins TRBV11-3 and TRBJ2-7; D unclear. This CDR3 comprises 13 residues. V was clipped by 1 base and J by 4 bases, with 8 bases between them. The V gene's germline CDR1 is SGHNT and CDR2 YENEEA. Here the CDR3 reads CASSLGVEYEQYF. CDR3 in DNA: TGTGCCAGCAGCTTAGGGGTGGAGTACGAGCAGTACTTC.

The chain links TRBV19 to TRBJ1-5; tentative D call: TRBD1 (6 bases). Germline lookup yields CDR1 LNHDA and CDR2 SQIVND (reference sequence). This CDR3 has 16 amino acids. Trimming took 5 bases from V and 4 from J, leaving 18 bases between them. The CDR3 region has the DNA TGTGCCAGTAGTCCCCCAAGGGGGTTTCGAAATCAGCCCCAGCATTTT. Translation: CASSPPRGFRNQPQHF.

The V call is TRBV2, the J call TRBJ2-7, with TRBD1 matching 9 bases. This CDR3 has 16 amino acids. V was clipped by 6 bases and J by 2 bases; unmatched bases: 11. Looked up from germline, CDR1 is SNHLY and CDR2 is FYNNEI. The CDR3 spells CASSGIPGQGPYEQYF. The CDR3, as DNA: TGTGCCAGCAGCGGCATTCCGGGACAGGGACCCTACGAGCAGTACTTC.

The chain joins TRBV5-4 to TRBJ1-1; D may be TRBD1 (6 bases). Germline V lookup: CDR1 SGHNT, CDR2 YYREEE (reference sequence). With 4 bases removed from V and 3 bases from J, the gap between germline ends came to 19 bases. The CDR3 loop spans 16 amino acids. CDR3 region: CASSLNPTGEDTEAFF. The DNA for the CDR3 is TGTGCCAGCAGCCTGAACCCGACAGGAGAAGACACTGAAGCTTTCTTT. The variable domain in full, completed from reference TRBV5-4 and TRBJ1-1, reads ETGVTQSPTHLIKTRGQQVTLRCSSQSGHNTVSWYQQALGQGPQFIFQYYREEENGRGNFPPRFSGLQFPNYSSELNVNALELDDSALYLCASSLNPTGEDTEAFFGQGTRLTVV.

The J gene is TRBJ2-3, the V gene TRBV19, with D possibly being TRBD1 (5 bases). Germline loops: CDR1 LNHDA, CDR2 SQIVND (reference sequence). This CDR3 spans 14 amino acids. Trimming pared 3 bases from V and 2 bases from J, leaving 9 bases between. CDR3 sequence: CASSIGQDTDTQYF. CDR3 bases: TGTGCCAGTAGTATCGGACAAGACACAGATACGCAGTATTTT.

The chain recombines TRBV19 with TRBJ2-2, with 11 bases identical to TRBD2. V shed 9 bases, J shed 6 bases, and the junction held 6 bases outside the gene matches. The CDR3 has 14 amino acids. Germline V gives CDR1 LNHDA, CDR2 SQIVND (reference sequence). The CDR3 reads CASGTSGSAGELFF. The CDR3 DNA follows: TGTGCCAGCGGAACTAGCGGGAGTGCCGGGGAGCTGTTTTTT.

This clone occurred a few times. The chain links TRBV30 to TRBJ1-2; no firm D call. CDR3 length: 15 residues. CDR1 GTSNPN and CDR2 SVGIG come from the germline V gene (reference sequence). Trimming removed 0 bases at V and 3 bases at J, with 14 bases between. CDR3 nucleotides: TGTGCCTGGAGTGTAGGTCTAGTAGGTGACTATGGCTACACCTTC. It specifies CAWSVGLVGDYGYTF.

The chain recombines TRBV5-1 with TRBJ1-4; D gene ambiguous. The ends were cut back, 4 bases at V and 4 bases at J, with 5 bases in the middle. CDR1 SGHRS and CDR2 YFSETQ come from the germline V gene. This CDR3 has 12 amino acids. In nucleotides, the CDR3 is TGCGCCAGCAGCCCAAATAATGAAAAACTGTTTTTT. It specifies CASSPNNEKLFF.

This chain connects TRBV5-4 to TRBJ2-3; D might be TRBD2 (5 bases). V lost 3 bases, J lost 0 bases, and 11 bases lay in between. The CDR3 has 15 amino acids. Germline V gene sequence: CDR1 SGHNT, CDR2 YYREEE (reference sequence). The CDR3 protein is CASSSKGLSTDTQYF. The CDR3 DNA follows: TGTGCCAGCAGCTCCAAAGGACTCAGCACAGATACGCAGTATTTT.

A single count supports this clone. This chain links TRBV28 with TRBJ1-5, with D possibly being TRBD1 (6 bases). V was shortened by 11 bases and J by 6 bases, with 14 bases between the two germline ends. Germline CDR1 reads MDHEN; CDR2 reads SYDVKM. The length of the CDR3 is 12 residues. This CDR3 is CAGGRGVQPQHF. The CDR3 region has the DNA TGTGCCGGGGGGAGGGGGGTTCAGCCCCAGCATTTT.

The CDR3 DNA is TGTGCCAGCAGCCAAAGTGCGGGAGGAATCTACGAGCAGTACTTC. Translation: CASSQSAGGIYEQYF. The rearrangement uses TRBV3-1 (or the pseudogene TRBV3-2) and TRBJ2-7; 8 positions match TRBD2. J was trimmed by 3 bases and V by 2 bases; bases with no gene match: 6. The CDR3 has 15 amino acids. Per germline, CDR1 LGHDT and CDR2 YNNKEL (reference sequence).

V gene TRBV6-1 combines with J gene TRBJ2-2; the D gene is possibly TRBD2 (5 bases). This CDR3 region has 15 residues. Germline V gives CDR1 MNHNS, CDR2 SASEGT. V gave up 2 bases and J gave up 4 bases, with 11 bases separating them. CDR3 DNA sequence: TGTGCCAGCAGTGAACCGGGGTGGGGCACCGGGGAGCTGTTTTTT. As protein: CASSEPGWGTGELFF.

The genes are TRBV28 and TRBJ1-6, with a possible D match to TRBD1 (5 bases). Germline loops: CDR1 MDHEN, CDR2 SYDVKM. The ends were cut back, 6 bases at V and 7 bases at J, with 13 bases in the middle. The CDR3 covers 14 residues. The CDR3 region has the DNA TGTGCCAGCAGAACACCAGGGTTGAATTCACCCCTCCACTTT. It codes for CASRTPGLNSPLHF.

This clone was observed a single time. The chain employs TRBV27 and TRBJ2-7; possibly TRBD1 for D (5 bases). Looked up from germline, CDR1 is MNHEY and CDR2 is SMNVEV (reference sequence). The V end was cut by 3 bases, the J end by 4 bases, with 28 bases between. The CDR3 is 19 amino acids. CDR3 sequence: CASSFRDYDLKGVGYEQYF. DNA for the CDR3: TGTGCCAGCAGTTTTCGTGATTACGACTTGAAAGGGGTTGGTTACGAGCAGTACTTC.

The V and J genes are TRBV27 and TRBJ1-3; D is perhaps TRBD1 (6 bases). The germline V gene has CDR1 MNHEY and CDR2 SMNVEV (reference sequence). The V and J ends lost 4 bases and 4 bases respectively, with 8 bases between them. The CDR3 loop spans 13 amino acids. CDR3 region: CASSSGQGNTIYF. CDR3 in DNA: TGTGCCAGCAGTTCAGGACAGGGAAACACCATATATTTT.

This chain joins TRBV15 and TRBJ1-2; 7 positions agree with TRBD1. J lost 3 bases, V lost 2 bases, and 0 bases had no gene match. Germline V gene lookup returns CDR1 LNHNV and CDR2 YYDKDF (reference sequence). The CDR3 is 13 amino acids. CDR3 amino acids: CATSRQGDYGYTF. The CDR3 bases are TGTGCCACCAGCAGACAGGGGGACTATGGCTACACCTTC. The full variable domain, in which reference TRBV15 and TRBJ1-2 provide the parts outside the CDR3, is DAMVIQNPRYQVTQFGKPVTLSCSQTLNHNVMYWYQQKSSQAPKLLFHYYDKDFNNEADTPDNFQSRRPNTSFCFLDIRSPGLGDTAMYLCATSRQGDYGYTFGSGTRLTVV.

In its sample, this clone was seen a few times. The chain carries TRBV4-3 and TRBJ1-1, with TRBD1 identical over 11 bases. The germline CDR1 and CDR2 sequences are LGHNA and YSLEER. Trimming took 6 bases from V and 3 from J; bases not matched to a gene: 6. This CDR3 is 15 amino acids long. The CDR3 nucleotides read TGCGCCAGCAGACCCTGGACAGGGGGCCACACTGAAGCTTTCTTT. Encoded protein: CASRPWTGGHTEAFF.

The chain uses TRBV2 and TRBJ1-3; D might be TRBD1 (6 bases). This CDR3 contains 16 residues. Germline lookup yields CDR1 SNHLY and CDR2 FYNNEI. The V and J ends lost 7 bases and 0 bases respectively, with 16 bases between them. The CDR3 DNA reads TGTGCCAGCACCGAGGGGGTACTTTTCTCTGGAAACACCATATATTTT. It translates to CASTEGVLFSGNTIYF.